This T cell receptor (beta chain) was documented in a study of blood T cell repertoires in COVID-19. For the study at large: From T cells, B-cell-depleted T cells, or PBMCs came the material, which was cDNA or gDNA.

As originally analysed: The assay estimated nucleated cells by amplifying reference gene primers. Assay used: immunoSEQ multiplex PCR; TCRdb lists only in-frame clones, some missing. That table is the source of V, J and clone size, and D and trimming were worked out from the DNA. The data show hundreds of thousands of clones, with roughly four fifths seen just once and around 8.9% held by the top ten. CDR1 and CDR2 (germline): SEHNR, FQNEAQ (reference sequence). The CDR3 spans 14 residues. The V and J ends lost 4 bases and 10 bases, in that order; junction bases with no gene match: 3. The clonotype originates from a man older than 75 with acute or convalescent COVID-19. Material for sequencing was peripheral blood. This chain uses TRBV7-9 with TRBJ1-6; 11 nucleotides align to TRBD1. The CDR3, as DNA: TGTGCCAGCAGCTCGGGACAGGGGGTATCACCCCTCCACTTT. Residues: CASSSGQGVSPLHF.